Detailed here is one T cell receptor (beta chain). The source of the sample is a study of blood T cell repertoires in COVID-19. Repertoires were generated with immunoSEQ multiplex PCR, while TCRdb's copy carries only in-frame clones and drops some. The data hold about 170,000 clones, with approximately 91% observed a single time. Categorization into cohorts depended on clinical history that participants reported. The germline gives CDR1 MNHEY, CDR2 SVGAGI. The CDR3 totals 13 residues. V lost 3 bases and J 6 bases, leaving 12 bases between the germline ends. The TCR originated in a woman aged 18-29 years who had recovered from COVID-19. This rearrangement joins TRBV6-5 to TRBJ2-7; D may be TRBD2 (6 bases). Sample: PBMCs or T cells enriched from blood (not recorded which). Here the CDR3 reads CASSYRGSGEQYF. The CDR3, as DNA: TGTGCCAGCAGTTATCGGGGGTCTGGCGAGCAGTACTTC.